This entry describes one TCR beta chain. This clonotype was counted a few times. No cognate antigen has been identified for it. Base qualities were left out, and no much larger clone turns up one base away. This sample was included in a study of T-cell memory formation after mild COVID-19 (dated by TCRdb to the early 2020s). For context, the study as a whole: Most TCR sequence clusters were specific to one of the two donors. In a couple of donors, T-cell clones that expanded and contracted after mild COVID-19 were followed by sequencing TCRalpha and TCRbeta repertoires longitudinally. The cohort comprised two young, previously healthy adult volunteers, one female and one male.

These reads were obtained on an Illumina NovaSeq 6000. TCRalpha and TCRbeta cDNA libraries were built by 5'RACE with constant-segment primers, adding sample barcodes and unique molecular identifiers. Trizol reagent was used to extract RNA from every sample. The libraries were amplified in two PCR steps, and the second step added a second sample barcode and Illumina TruSeq adapters. Libraries were sequenced on an Illumina NovaSeq with 2 x 150 bp paired-end reads. The original methods were these. With migec v1.2.7, reads were demultiplexed and then collapsed into UMI-guided consensus sequences. With mixcr v2.1.11, UMI consensuses were aligned to TRA and TRB V and J templates and assembled into clonotypes. A clonotype was counted as expanded or contracted only if both edgeR and NoisET called the change significant, with noise models trained on biological replicates. For edgeR calls, the thresholds were a false discovery rate-adjusted p below 0.01 and a log2 fold-change of 1. As an exploratory analysis of dynamics, PCA with hierarchical clustering was applied to max-normalized trajectories of the 1000 most abundant clonotypes. Separately sequenced CD4+ and CD8+ repertoires were used to assign a CD4 or CD8 phenotype to each responding clone. TCRdb reran the public reads through fastp at Q25 and MiXCR, keeping productive beta chains. All rows with the same CDR3 protein become a single entry with the most common DNA and genes. TCRdb, rather than the study authors, made the V and J calls. The sample table contains hundreds of thousands of distinct CDR3 sequences; only one count was recorded for more than 20% of them. About an eighth of the sample is taken by the ten largest.

CDR1 SGHTA and CDR2 FQGNSA were looked up in the germline V gene. Spanning cysteine to phenylalanine, the CDR3 consists of 16 amino acids. Of all the DNA, just the CDR3 is kept, 48 bases in frame from base 1. V trim: 1 base; J trim: 1 base; unmatched bases: 4. Ficoll-Paque density gradient centrifugation was used to isolate PBMCs. The investigation overall reported the following: Clones contracting from day 15 to 85 had balanced CD4/CD8 phenotypes, while a second wave expanding from day 15 to 37 was biased towards CD4+. The study included only a couple of mild cases, and larger cohorts that include severe cases with pre-infection samples were judged to be necessary. Whether the second-wave clones peaking on day 37 were SARS-CoV-2 specific was not confirmed. Some responding clones were found in pre-infection memory, which suggests that pre-existing cross-reactive memory T cells took part in the SARS-CoV-2 response. Contracting CD4+ clones were located mainly in the CM and EM memory subsets, whereas CD8+ clones were found to be enriched in EMRA.

This receptor chain uses TRBV7-2 and TRBJ2-5; TRBD1 matches 9 bases in the middle. This sequence originates from an adult woman who had mild COVID-19 (a few samples of this study predate the infection). The sample titles of this study are shuffled in the database, so cell type and time point are left out; the donor was told from shared clones. The sequenced material came from PBMCs or a T cell subset sorted from them (not recorded which). This receptor has the CDR3 CASSLVGTGIQETQYF. The sequenced DNA: TGTGCCAGCAGCTTAGTAGGGACAGGGATCCAAGAGACCCAGTACTTC.